The TCR beta chain described here comes from a study of post-analysis software for immune sequencing data. As for the study in general: Relapsing-remitting, secondary progressive and progressive-relapsing forms made up the multiple sclerosis disease courses.

Study-level points and caveats: Relative to controls, patients had roughly five TRBV segments at higher frequency, with TRBV5-6, TRBV5-1 and TRBV20-1 among these. Compared against controls, patients with multiple sclerosis displayed significantly lower normalized Chao1 diversity. Strong co-clustering by F measure linked samples that shared a preparation batch.

Unique molecular identifiers tagged the TCR beta cDNA libraries. T cells numbering about 0.85 to 10 million yielded 450,000 to 500,000 cDNA molecules. One entry per CDR3 protein, called by TCRdb with MiXCR from the PCR reads. In the table there are 350,000 to 500,000 distinct CDR3 sequences, 30% to 45% of which are singletons. Trimming cost V 2 bases and J 4 bases; bases outside gene matches: 13. The CDR3 length is 17 residues. The V gene's germline CDR1 is SGHVS and CDR2 FQNEAQ. This clonotype was seen a few times. What it recognizes is unknown. The sequence derives from a girl aged 2 to 9 with multiple sclerosis. The sequenced sample consisted of blood. This chain connects TRBV7-8 to TRBJ2-5, with 7 bases that match TRBD1. CDR3 sequence: CASSLKASSRQGETQYF. Written as DNA, the CDR3 is TGTGCCAGCAGCTTAAAAGCCTCTAGCAGACAGGGAGAGACCCAGTACTTC.